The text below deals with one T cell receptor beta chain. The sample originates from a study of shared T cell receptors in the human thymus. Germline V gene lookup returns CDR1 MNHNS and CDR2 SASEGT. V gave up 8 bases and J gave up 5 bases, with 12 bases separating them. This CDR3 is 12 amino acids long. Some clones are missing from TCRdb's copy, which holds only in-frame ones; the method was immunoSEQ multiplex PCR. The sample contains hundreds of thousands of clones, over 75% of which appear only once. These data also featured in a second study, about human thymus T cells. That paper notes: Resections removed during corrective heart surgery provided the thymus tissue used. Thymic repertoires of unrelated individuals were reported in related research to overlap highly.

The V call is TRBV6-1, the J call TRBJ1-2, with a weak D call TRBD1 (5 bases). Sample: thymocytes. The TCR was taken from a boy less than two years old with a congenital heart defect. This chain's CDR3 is CASEGLQYGYTF. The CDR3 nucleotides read TGTGCCAGCGAGGGACTGCAGTATGGCTACACCTTC.